This entry lists 27 T cell receptor beta chains sequenced from one sample in a study of shared clonotypes between healthy human individuals (dated by TCRdb to about 2020). The protocol used for the library was the immunoSEQ multiplex PCR assay. This is the immuneACCESS table as TCRdb keeps it, with only in-frame sequences that have V and J called. A part of the clones is gone; compared with another copy, unresolved V genes explain less than half, and the rest is unexplained. For this sample the table gives 2 million to 2.5 million clones, of which under 97% were detected only once. 0.1% to 0.15% of the sample is taken by the ten largest. The specimen sequenced was naive CD4+ T cells sorted from blood. Read against the paper, the sample's cell subset or site label means: CD45RA+ positively selected. The receptors stem from a man in his late teens or twenties in good health.

This clone was counted a single time. The chain recombines TRBV27 with TRBJ1-2; 7 bases agree with TRBD1. V was pared by 5 bases and J by 7 bases, with 7 bases of the junction left unmatched. CDR3 length: 13 amino acids. From germline, CDR1 is MNHEY and CDR2 SMNVEV (reference sequence). The CDR3 loop is CASSLRQGSGYTF. Here the CDR3 DNA reads TGTGCCAGCAGTCTAAGACAGGGCTCTGGCTACACCTTC.

The rearrangement joins TRBV15 to TRBJ1-4; D gene unclear. Germline V CDR1 and CDR2: LNHNV, YYDKDF (reference sequence). The CDR3 totals 13 residues. The V end lost 0 bases, the J end lost 16 bases, and 15 bases lay between the germline ends. CDR3 sequence reads: CATSRDLSVTPFF. DNA of the CDR3: TGTGCCACCAGCAGAGATCTCTCGGTCACCCCGTTTTTT.

This sequence joins TRBV6-1 and TRBJ2-1; possibly TRBD2 for D (6 bases). In germline, CDR1 is MNHNS, CDR2 SASEGT. CDR3 size: 15 residues. Trimming stripped 6 bases from V and 2 bases from J, with 14 bases between. The CDR3 DNA reads TGTGCCAGCAGACCCCCGGGAGCAGCCTACAATGAGCAGTTCTTC. This sequence encodes CASRPPGAAYNEQFF.

J is TRBJ1-6 and V is TRBV5-1; no definite D call. Looked up from germline, CDR1 is SGHRS and CDR2 is YFSETQ. The CDR3 sequence is 13 residues long. Trimming pared 0 bases from V and 8 bases from J, leaving 6 bases between. CDR3: CASSLATDSPLHF. The CDR3 coding sequence is TGCGCCAGCAGCTTGGCTACGGATTCACCCCTCCACTTT.

This clone was recorded once. The chain uses TRBV28 and TRBJ2-7; 10 nucleotides align to TRBD2. The trim removed 4 bases at V and 6 bases at J, leaving 9 bases unmatched. The CDR3 length is 15 residues. Germline CDR1 is MDHEN and CDR2 is SYDVKM. The CDR3 region is CASSSASGSFREQYF. CDR3 DNA sequence: TGTGCCAGCAGTTCAGCTAGCGGGAGCTTCCGCGAGCAGTACTTC.

The CDR3 bases are TGCGCCAGCAGCCAATTCCCACAGGGCCGGGGCAATCAGCCCCAGCATTTT. This sequence encodes CASSQFPQGRGNQPQHF. The V gene is TRBV4-1, the J gene TRBJ1-5, with a weak D call TRBD1 (6 bases). Trimming cost V 2 bases and J 2 bases, with 16 bases left between them. Looked up from germline, CDR1 is MGHRA and CDR2 is YSYEKL. The CDR3 loop spans 17 amino acids.

The V and J genes are TRBV7-6 and TRBJ2-7; 8 bases fit TRBD1. Per germline, CDR1 SGHVS and CDR2 FNYEAQ. Trimming cost V 2 bases and J 0 bases; bases outside gene matches: 6. The CDR3 is 16 residues long. The CDR3 DNA reads TGTGCCAGCAGCTTATACGCAGGGGGCTCCTCCTACGAGCAGTACTTC. The encoded protein is CASSLYAGGSSYEQYF.

Details on this clone: Other DNA sequences in this specimen translate into the identical CDR3. The chain is built from TRBV18 and TRBJ1-2; no clear D gene. Deletions cut 2 bases from V and 4 bases from J, with 8 bases between. The CDR3 has 13 amino acids. Germline V gene data show CDR1 as KGHSH and CDR2 as LQKENI. DNA of the CDR3: TGTGCCAGCTCACCAGGGGAAGGCTATGGCTACACCTTC. Encoded protein: CASSPGEGYGYTF.

The chain recombines TRBV18 with TRBJ2-7; 10 nucleotides match TRBD1. V gave up 0 bases and J gave up 7 bases; unmatched junction bases: 3. CDR1 and CDR2 (germline): KGHSH, LQKENI. CDR3 length equals 14 residues. The CDR3 sequence: CASSPPGQGFEQYF. The CDR3, as DNA: TGTGCCAGCTCACCACCGGGACAGGGGTTTGAGCAGTACTTC.

V is TRBV7-9 and J is TRBJ1-1, with a weak D call TRBD1 (6 bases). The V end lost 4 bases, the J end lost 1 base, and 13 bases lay between the germline ends. The CDR3 is made up of 15 amino acids. CDR1 and CDR2 from the germline V gene are SEHNR and FQNEAQ (reference sequence). CDR3 loop: CASSSTGTRNTEAFF. Here the CDR3 DNA reads TGTGCCAGCAGCTCCACCGGGACACGGAACACTGAAGCTTTCTTT.

The chain combines TRBV27 with TRBJ1-2; D is unclear. The CDR3 is 14 residues long. From germline, CDR1 is MNHEY and CDR2 SMNVEV (reference sequence). V was shortened by 3 bases and J by 2 bases, with 10 bases between the two germline ends. The CDR3 region is CASSFGRKNYGYTF. The CDR3 nucleotides are TGTGCCAGCAGTTTCGGTCGCAAGAACTATGGCTACACCTTC.

The chain is built from TRBV20-1 and TRBJ2-7; unclear D gene. The CDR3 consists of 11 residues. Germline V CDR1 and CDR2: DFQATT, SNEGSKA (reference sequence). V shed 8 bases and J shed 5 bases, with 13 bases lying between them. Here the CDR3 DNA reads TGCAGTCTATCCTCCAGGAACGAGCAGTACTTC. Protein: CSLSSRNEQYF.

The gene calls are TRBV30 and TRBJ2-5; D is unresolved. From germline, CDR1 is GTSNPN and CDR2 SVGIG (reference sequence). The CDR3 extends over 13 amino acids. V was pared by 0 bases and J by 5 bases, with 10 bases between. CDR3 sequence: CAWSVRISETQYF. The CDR3 DNA follows: TGTGCCTGGAGTGTACGGATAAGTGAGACCCAGTACTTC.

This chain joins TRBV6-1 and TRBJ1-5; D remains unclear. Germline lookup yields CDR1 MNHNS and CDR2 SASEGT. The CDR3 is made up of 14 amino acids. V was trimmed by 2 bases and J by 7 bases, leaving 12 bases between them. The CDR3 here is CASSEQDGLQPQHF. The CDR3 region has the DNA TGTGCCAGCAGTGAACAGGATGGGCTCCAGCCCCAGCATTTT.

V gene TRBV7-2 combines with J gene TRBJ2-1; weak D call: TRBD2 (6 bases). The germline gives CDR1 SGHTA, CDR2 FQGNSA. This CDR3 region has 15 residues. Between the trimmed V and J ends, which lost 6 bases and 2 bases, there was a span of 14 bases. This CDR3 is CASSYSGGAYNEQFF. In DNA, the CDR3 is TGTGCCAGCAGTTATAGCGGTGGGGCCTACAATGAGCAGTTCTTC. Supplemented by reference TRBV7-2 and TRBJ2-1, the full variable domain reads GAGVSQSPSNKVTEKGKDVELRCDPISGHTALYWYRQSLGQGLEFLIYFQGNSAPDKSGLPSDRFSAERTGGSVSTLTIQRTQQEDSAVYLCASSYSGGAYNEQFFGPGTRLTVL.

V usage is TRBV10-2 and J usage is TRBJ1-1; 9 bases are shared with TRBD1. The V gene's germline CDR1 is WSHSY and CDR2 SAAADI. The CDR3 consists of 14 residues. The V segment lost 5 bases and the J segment 5 bases; nucleotides outside the gene matches: 6. The CDR3 nucleotides are TGCGCCAGCAGTATCGGGACAGGGAGGACTGAAGCTTTCTTT. Translation gives CASSIGTGRTEAFF.

This clone was recorded only once. The chain links TRBV18 to TRBJ2-1; 9 nucleotides line up with TRBD1. Germline CDR1 reads KGHSH; CDR2 reads LQKENI. CDR3 length: 17 amino acids. J was trimmed by 6 bases and V by 2 bases; bases with no gene match: 11. DNA for the CDR3: TGTGCCAGCTCACCAAGGAGCGGGACAGGGTACCGCAATGAGCAGTTCTTC. This gives the protein CASSPRSGTGYRNEQFF.

This chain joins TRBV5-4 and TRBJ2-7, with 8 bases aligning to TRBD1. The CDR3 has 15 residues. The junction had 2 bases not matched to a gene; V was cut back by 0 bases and J by 0 bases. The germline V gene has CDR1 SGHNT and CDR2 YYREEE (reference sequence). The CDR3 here is CASSLGTGNSYEQYF. As DNA, the CDR3 is TGTGCCAGCAGCTTGGGGACAGGGAACTCCTACGAGCAGTACTTC.

The V gene is TRBV28, the J gene TRBJ2-1; possible D gene TRBD1, 5 bases. There are 12 residues in the CDR3. From germline, CDR1 is MDHEN and CDR2 SYDVKM. Trimming took 6 bases from V and 13 from J, leaving 16 bases between them. In DNA, the CDR3 is TGTGCCAGCAGCGTAGGTAGGGGCGAACAGTTCTTC. Amino acids: CASSVGRGEQFF.

V and J are TRBV5-4 and TRBJ2-1; 8 nucleotides match TRBD2. V was clipped by 2 bases and J by 5 bases; unmatched bases: 6. The germline V gene encodes CDR1 SGHNT and CDR2 YYREEE (reference sequence). The CDR3 contains 15 residues. CDR3 nucleotide sequence: TGTGCCAGCAGCTTACAACGGGGGGGCCACAATGAGCAGTTCTTC. Translated: CASSLQRGGHNEQFF. Full variable domain (missing parts from reference TRBV5-4 and TRBJ2-1): ETGVTQSPTHLIKTRGQQVTLRCSSQSGHNTVSWYQQALGQGPQFIFQYYREEENGRGNFPPRFSGLQFPNYSSELNVNALELDDSALYLCASSLQRGGHNEQFFGPGTRLTVL.

The J gene is TRBJ2-2, the V gene TRBV30; 8 nucleotides agree with TRBD2. The CDR3 spans 15 residues. J gave up 2 bases and V 5 bases, and 7 bases lay outside the gene matches. Germline lookup yields CDR1 GTSNPN and CDR2 SVGIG (reference sequence). CDR3 sequence reads: CAWSSGLVNTGELFF. DNA for the CDR3: TGTGCCTGGTCATCGGGACTAGTTAACACCGGGGAGCTGTTTTTT. The entire variable domain, with the rest obtained from reference TRBV30 and TRBJ2-2, is as follows: SQTIHQWPATLVQPVGSPLSLECTVEGTSNPNLYWYRQAAGRGLQLLFYSVGIGQISSEVPQNLSASRPQDRQFILSSKKLLLSDSGFYLCAWSSGLVNTGELFFGEGSRLTVL.

V usage is TRBV11-2 and J usage is TRBJ1-1, with TRBD1 matching 9 bases. Germline-derived CDR1 and CDR2 are SGHAT and FQNNGV. This CDR3 region has 14 residues. The trim removed 5 bases at V and 4 bases at J, leaving 5 bases unmatched. The CDR3 here is CASSGTTGGTEAFF. In DNA, the CDR3 is TGTGCCAGCAGCGGAACGACAGGGGGCACTGAAGCTTTCTTT.

The chain is built from TRBV11-2 and TRBJ2-1; TRBD2 agrees at 8 bases. J gave up 6 bases and V 1 base, and 5 bases lay outside the gene matches. CDR1 is SGHAT and CDR2 is FQNNGV in the germline V gene. The CDR3 consists of 15 residues. The CDR3, as DNA: TGTGCCAGCAGCTTAGGGGCCAGCGGGGGCAATGAGCAGTTCTTC. The encoded protein is CASSLGASGGNEQFF.

In regard to this clone: This specimen includes other DNA sequences encoding the same CDR3. V is TRBV6-5 and J is TRBJ2-3; perhaps TRBD2 as D (6 bases). Germline loops: CDR1 MNHEY, CDR2 SVGAGI. The CDR3 spans 12 residues. Trimming took 6 bases from V and 5 from J, leaving 9 bases between them. The CDR3 spells CASSRLGDTQYF. The DNA for the CDR3 is TGTGCCAGCAGCCGACTAGGAGATACGCAGTATTTT.

The chain employs TRBV27 and TRBJ2-2; TRBD2 matches 9 bases. Germline V lookup: CDR1 MNHEY, CDR2 SMNVEV (reference sequence). This CDR3 contains 15 residues. The J segment lost 4 bases and the V segment lost 4 bases, leaving 4 bases of the junction unmatched. The CDR3 DNA reads TGTGCCAGCAGTTCGGGACTAGCTAGCACCGGGGAGCTGTTTTTT. It is translated as CASSSGLASTGELFF.

V gene TRBV27 combines with J gene TRBJ1-1, with D unresolved. The CDR3 spans 14 residues. Trimming left V 10 bases short and J 1 base short, with 16 bases between. CDR1 is MNHEY and CDR2 is SMNVEV in the germline V gene (reference sequence). The CDR3 DNA is TGTGCCACCCAGGAGTGGGTAGGGAACACTGAAGCTTTCTTT. Translating gives CATQEWVGNTEAFF.

The chain combines TRBV27 with TRBJ2-7; the D call may be TRBD1 or TRBD2 (5 bases each). The germline V gene encodes CDR1 MNHEY and CDR2 SMNVEV (reference sequence). Deletions cut 5 bases from V and 0 bases from J, with 14 bases between. The CDR3 is made up of 15 amino acids. The CDR3 region has the DNA TGTGCCAGCAGTCGGACTTGGGGGTTCTCCTACGAGCAGTACTTC. Translating it yields CASSRTWGFSYEQYF.